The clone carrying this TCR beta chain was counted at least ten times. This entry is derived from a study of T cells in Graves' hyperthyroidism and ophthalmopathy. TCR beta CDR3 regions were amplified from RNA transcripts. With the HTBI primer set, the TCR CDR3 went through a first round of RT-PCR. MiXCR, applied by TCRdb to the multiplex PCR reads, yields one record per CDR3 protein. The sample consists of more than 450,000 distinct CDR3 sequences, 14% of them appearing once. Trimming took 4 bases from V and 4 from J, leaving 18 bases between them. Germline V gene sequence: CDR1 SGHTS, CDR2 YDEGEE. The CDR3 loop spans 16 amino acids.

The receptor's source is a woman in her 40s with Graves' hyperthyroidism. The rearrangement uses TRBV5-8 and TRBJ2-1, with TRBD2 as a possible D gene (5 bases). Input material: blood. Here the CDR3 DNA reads TGTGCCAGCAGCGGAGGAGATCTCTGGGGTTACAATGAGCAGTTCTTC. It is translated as CASSGGDLWGYNEQFF.